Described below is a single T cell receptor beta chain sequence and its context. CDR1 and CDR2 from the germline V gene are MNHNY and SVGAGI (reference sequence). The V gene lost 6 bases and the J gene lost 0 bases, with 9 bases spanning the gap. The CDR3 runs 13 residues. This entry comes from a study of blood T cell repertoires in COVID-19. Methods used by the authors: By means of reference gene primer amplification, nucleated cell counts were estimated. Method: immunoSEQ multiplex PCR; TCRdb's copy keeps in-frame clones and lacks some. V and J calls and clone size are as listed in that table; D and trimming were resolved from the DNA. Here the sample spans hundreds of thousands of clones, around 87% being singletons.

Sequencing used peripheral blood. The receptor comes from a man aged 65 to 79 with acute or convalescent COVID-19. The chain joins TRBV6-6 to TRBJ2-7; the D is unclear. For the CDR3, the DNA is TGTGCCAGCAGCCCCGCCAGCTCCTACGAGCAGTACTTC. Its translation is CASSPASSYEQYF.